The present TCR beta chain was sequenced within a study of blood T cell repertoires in COVID-19. In the original workflow: Scientists estimated how many nucleated cells there were by amplifying reference gene primers. The table came from immunoSEQ multiplex PCR; TCRdb's copy has only in-frame clones and leaves some out. The D gene and trimming were derived from the DNA, and the V and J assignments and clone size from that table. The data contain about 190,000 clones, approximately 80% of them singletons. This CDR3 is 15 amino acids long. Deletions cut 6 bases from V and 2 bases from J, with 14 bases between. The V gene's germline CDR1 is LNHDA and CDR2 SQIVND (reference sequence).

The chain uses TRBV19 and TRBJ1-5; D may be TRBD1 (5 bases). This TCR derives from a woman aged 45 to 65 with acute or convalescent COVID-19. The sequenced material came from peripheral blood. The CDR3 DNA reads as TGTGCCAGTAGCCGGAGGGGCCAGGGCAATCAGCCCCAGCATTTT. Protein sequence: CASSRRGQGNQPQHF.